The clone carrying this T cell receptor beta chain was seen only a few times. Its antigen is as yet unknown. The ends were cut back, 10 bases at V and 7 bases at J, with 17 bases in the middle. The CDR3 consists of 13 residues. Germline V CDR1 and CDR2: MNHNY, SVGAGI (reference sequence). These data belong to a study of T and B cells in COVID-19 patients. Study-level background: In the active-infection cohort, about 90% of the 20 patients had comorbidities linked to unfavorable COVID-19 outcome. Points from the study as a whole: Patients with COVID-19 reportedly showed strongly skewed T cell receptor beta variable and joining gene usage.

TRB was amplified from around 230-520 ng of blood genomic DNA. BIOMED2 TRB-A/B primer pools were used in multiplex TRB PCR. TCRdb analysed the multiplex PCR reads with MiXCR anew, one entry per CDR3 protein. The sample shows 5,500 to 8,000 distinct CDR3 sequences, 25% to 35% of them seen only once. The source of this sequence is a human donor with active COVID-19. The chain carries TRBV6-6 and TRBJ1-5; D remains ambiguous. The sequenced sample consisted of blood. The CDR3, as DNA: TGTGCCACCATGCAGACAACTGGGCAGCCCCAGCATTTT. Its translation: CATMQTTGQPQHF.